The entry below gives a single T cell receptor (beta chain) sequence along with its context. Assay used: immunoSEQ multiplex PCR; TCRdb lists only in-frame clones, some missing. The sample has around 81,000 clones, approximately 80% seen once. The germline V gene encodes CDR1 SEHNR and CDR2 FQNEAQ (reference sequence). The CDR3 extends over 13 amino acids. The V segment lost 5 bases and the J segment 7 bases; nucleotides outside the gene matches: 7. The sample comes from a study of technical replicates of blood from a few donors. The chain couples TRBV7-9 to TRBJ1-1; 7 bases match TRBD1. Sequencing input: PBMCs. This sequence was found in a human donor in good health. Some clones in this sample may be carry-over from other donors' samples. The CDR3 DNA follows: TGTGCCAGCAGCCGACCTGGGGACAGTGAAGCTTTCTTT. Protein: CASSRPGDSEAFF.